Shown below are 32 T cell receptor beta chains from a single sample sequenced in a study of cytomegalovirus exposure and HLA in healthy donors. In the PCR, 60 Vbeta and 13 Jbeta primers were used. TCRdb's copy holds only in-frame clones and misses some; the assay was immunoSEQ multiplex PCR. The table shows about 190,000 clones, with 81% occurring only once. Sequencing used PBMCs. The receptors here all came from a man in his fifties in good health and CMV-seronegative.

The chain links TRBV7-2 to TRBJ1-1; perhaps TRBD1 as D (6 bases). This CDR3 region has 14 residues. V lost 2 bases and J lost 1, with 8 bases in between. Germline assignment: CDR1 SGHTA and CDR2 FQGNSA. The CDR3 region has the DNA TGTGCCAGCAGCTTACAGGGGCGGAACACTGAAGCTTTCTTT. It is translated as CASSLQGRNTEAFF.

The chain combines TRBV5-4 with TRBJ2-2; TRBD1 might be the D (5 bases). This CDR3 has 15 residues. Germline CDR1 SGHNT, CDR2 YYREEE (reference sequence). V lost 4 bases, J lost 5 bases, and 15 bases lay in between. CDR3 loop: CASSVDLQVTGELFF. CDR3 DNA: TGTGCCAGCAGCGTGGACCTACAGGTTACCGGGGAGCTGTTTTTT.

The CDR3 region has the DNA TGTGCCAGTAGTATAACGCTTGCCCGGGATTACGAGCAGTACTTC. Protein sequence: CASSITLARDYEQYF. This chain connects TRBV19 to TRBJ2-7; possibly TRBD2 for D (5 bases). The CDR3 spans 15 residues. Trimming shortened V by 2 bases and J by 4 bases, and 15 bases separated the two germline ends. Germline values: CDR1 LNHDA, CDR2 SQIVND (reference sequence).

The chain uses TRBV5-5 and TRBJ2-1; 7 bases match TRBD2. V was pared by 4 bases and J by 1 base, with 11 bases of the junction left unmatched. Germline V gene lookup returns CDR1 SGHKS and CDR2 YYEKEE (reference sequence). CDR3 length: 17 residues. The chain's CDR3 is CASSPEGTTSSYNEQFF. Here the CDR3 DNA reads TGTGCCAGCAGCCCGGAAGGGACTACCAGTTCCTACAATGAGCAGTTCTTC.

The chain carries TRBV25-1 and TRBJ1-1; 11 bases line up with TRBD1. Germline lookup yields CDR1 MGHDK and CDR2 SYGVNS. The CDR3 loop spans 17 amino acids. J lost 4 bases, V lost 1 base, and 8 bases had no gene match. The DNA for the CDR3 is TGTGCCAGCAGTGAATGGGGACAGGGGGATTTTGGCACTGAAGCTTTCTTT. Translation gives CASSEWGQGDFGTEAFF.

V and J are TRBV5-1 and TRBJ1-4; weak D call: TRBD1 (6 bases). The CDR3 runs to 15 residues. V was trimmed by 4 bases and J by 7 bases, leaving 17 bases between them. In germline, CDR1 is SGHRS, CDR2 YFSETQ. CDR3 nucleotide sequence: TGCGCCAGCAGCCCGCCGGGACACGGCACTGAAAAACTGTTTTTT. The encoded protein is CASSPPGHGTEKLFF. Full variable domain (remainder filled in from reference TRBV5-1 and TRBJ1-4): KAGVTQTPRYLIKTRGQQVTLSCSPISGHRSVSWYQQTPGQGLQFLFEYFSETQRNKGNFPGRFSGRQFSNSRSEMNVSTLELGDSALYLCASSPPGHGTEKLFFGSGTQLSVL.

This chain connects TRBV9 to TRBJ2-3; 8 bases map to TRBD2. J was trimmed by 2 bases and V by 5 bases; bases with no gene match: 7. This CDR3 has 15 residues. The germline gives CDR1 SGDLS, CDR2 YYNGEE. As DNA, the CDR3 is TGTGCCAGCAGTGTCAGCGGGGGACTCACAGATACGCAGTATTTT. Encoded protein: CASSVSGGLTDTQYF. Drawing the rest from reference TRBV9 and TRBJ2-3, the complete variable domain is DSGVTQTPKHLITATGQRVTLRCSPRSGDLSVYWYQQSLDQGLQFLIQYYNGEERAKGNILERFSAQQFPDLHSELNLSSLELGDSALYFCASSVSGGLTDTQYFGPGTRLTVL.

This rearrangement joins TRBV7-6 to TRBJ2-5; D might be TRBD1 (7 bases). V was clipped by 7 bases and J by 8 bases, with 20 bases between them. The length of the CDR3 is 14 residues. The V gene's germline CDR1 is SGHVS and CDR2 FNYEAQ. CDR3 in DNA: TGTGCCAGCACCCAGGGGGGCAGGGAAGGCACCCAGTACTTC. It yields the protein CASTQGGREGTQYF.

This clone came up once. V gene TRBV4-2 combines with J gene TRBJ2-1; possibly TRBD1 for D (6 bases). Germline lookup yields CDR1 LGHNA and CDR2 YNFKEQ. The CDR3 is 16 residues long. V was clipped by 0 bases and J by 5 bases, with 14 bases between them. CDR3 region: CASSQEQGPGHNEQFF. The DNA for the CDR3 is TGTGCCAGCAGCCAAGAGCAGGGGCCTGGGCACAATGAGCAGTTCTTC.

In its sample, this clone was seen once. The chain combines TRBV11-2 with TRBJ2-1; 7 positions match TRBD2. The CDR3 totals 15 residues. The junction had 14 bases not matched to a gene; V was cut back by 4 bases and J by 11 bases. CDR1 and CDR2 (germline): SGHAT, FQNNGV. The CDR3 loop is CASSYAPTPGTKQFF. CDR3 coding DNA: TGTGCCAGCAGCTATGCCCCAACGCCGGGGACTAAGCAGTTCTTC.

This chain joins TRBV25-1 and TRBJ2-5, with 13 bases matching TRBD2. This CDR3 contains 18 residues. Germline V gene lookup returns CDR1 MGHDK and CDR2 SYGVNS. V was pared by 3 bases and J by 5 bases, with 12 bases of the junction left unmatched. In DNA form, the CDR3 reads TGTGCCAGCAGTGAGACTAGCGGGGGGACCGGGATAAAGGAGACCCAGTACTTC. It translates to CASSETSGGTGIKETQYF.

This chain uses TRBV7-8 with TRBJ1-1; D is possibly TRBD1 (6 bases). Germline V gives CDR1 SGHVS, CDR2 FQNEAQ. The V end lost 3 bases, the J end lost 7 bases, and 12 bases lay between the germline ends. The CDR3 is 13 amino acids. CDR3 loop: CASSFLGANEAFF. CDR3 coding DNA: TGTGCCAGCAGCTTTTTGGGGGCGAATGAAGCTTTCTTT.

The rearrangement links TRBV27 to TRBJ2-7; possible D gene TRBD2, 6 bases. The V gene's germline CDR1 is MNHEY and CDR2 SMNVEV (reference sequence). With 3 bases removed from V and 1 base from J, the gap between germline ends came to 13 bases. The CDR3 is 15 residues long. The CDR3 DNA reads TGTGCCAGCAGTTTGGGCCTACGGGGGTCCTACGAGCAGTACTTC. It translates to CASSLGLRGSYEQYF.

This clone was seen just once. This chain connects TRBV1 to TRBJ2-7; TRBD1 is taken as the D call from the table, unchecked against the DNA. TRBV1 is listed as a pseudogene. The CDR3 contains 16 residues. CDR3 coding DNA: TGCACCAGCAGCCAACAACACACCGACAGCTCCTACGAGCAGTACTTC. Translated, it gives CTSSQQHTDSSYEQYF.

The chain uses TRBV9 and TRBJ2-1, with 8 positions matching TRBD2. This CDR3 spans 16 amino acids. V dropped 1 base and J dropped 8; count of bases not matched to a gene: 11. CDR1 is SGDLS and CDR2 is YYNGEE in the germline V gene. The CDR3 DNA sequence: TGTGCCAGCAGCGTATTTGCGGGGGGCCCATGGGATGAGCAGTTCTTC. The encoded protein is CASSVFAGGPWDEQFF.

This chain links TRBV4-1 with TRBJ1-2, with D uncertain. In germline, CDR1 is MGHRA, CDR2 YSYEKL. CDR3 length: 15 amino acids. V was pared by 1 base and J by 7 bases, with 16 bases between. CDR3 in amino acids: CASSQVSKTLGGYTF. In DNA form, the CDR3 reads TGCGCCAGCAGCCAAGTATCTAAAACTCTTGGTGGCTACACCTTC.

The chain couples TRBV5-1 to TRBJ1-6; 8 bases agree with TRBD1. There are 15 residues in the CDR3. Trimming removed 7 bases from V and 9 bases from J; junction bases left unmatched: 12. CDR1 and CDR2 (germline): SGHRS, YFSETQ. The CDR3: CASCLFRTGFSPLHF. The CDR3, as DNA: TGCGCCAGCTGCCTTTTTAGGACAGGGTTTTCACCCCTCCACTTT.

The chain links TRBV7-9 to TRBJ1-2, with no clear D. The germline gives CDR1 SEHNR, CDR2 FQNEAQ (reference sequence). V was trimmed by 0 bases and J by 3 bases, leaving 11 bases between them. CDR3 length: 15 amino acids. Here the CDR3 DNA reads TGTGCCAGCAGCTTAGCTGGGGAGGAGCACTATGGCTACACCTTC. This translates into CASSLAGEEHYGYTF.

This sequence joins TRBV4-1 and TRBJ2-7, with D possibly TRBD1 on 6 matching bases. Trimming took off 3 bases at V and 1 base at J, with 13 bases between the two ends. The CDR3 covers 15 residues. Germline lookup yields CDR1 MGHRA and CDR2 YSYEKL. CDR3 DNA sequence: TGCGCCAGCAGCCACATAGGGGGTTCATCCTACGAGCAGTACTTC. Protein: CASSHIGGSSYEQYF.

The chain links TRBV19 to TRBJ1-2; D remains unclear. In germline, CDR1 is LNHDA, CDR2 SQIVND (reference sequence). Between the trimmed V and J ends, which lost 0 bases and 8 bases, there was a span of 10 bases. This CDR3 is built from 13 residues. CDR3 nucleotides: TGTGCCAGTAGTATAGAAAATCGGGGAGGCTACACCTTC. It codes for CASSIENRGGYTF.

The chain carries TRBV5-6 and TRBJ1-4; D is possibly TRBD1 (6 bases). V was shortened by 4 bases and J by 7 bases, with 14 bases between the two germline ends. The length of the CDR3 is 14 residues. In germline, CDR1 is SGHDT, CDR2 YYEEEE. The CDR3, as DNA: TGTGCCAGCAGCATAACAGGGTTGGGTGAAAAACTGTTTTTT. This translates into CASSITGLGEKLFF. The whole variable domain, filled in from reference TRBV5-6 and TRBJ1-4, reads DAGVTQSPTHLIKTRGQQVTLRCSPKSGHDTVSWYQQALGQGPQFIFQYYEEEERQRGNFPDRFSGHQFPNYSSELNVNALLLGDSALYLCASSITGLGEKLFFGSGTQLSVL.

The J gene is TRBJ2-2, the V gene TRBV6-1; 9 bases are a match to TRBD1. The V gene end was trimmed by 4 bases and the J gene end by 5 bases; junction bases not matched to a gene: 5. The germline V gene has CDR1 MNHNS and CDR2 SASEGT. The CDR3 loop spans 15 amino acids. In nucleotides, the CDR3 is TGTGCCAGCAGTGCCGACAGGGGGTTAACCGGGGAGCTGTTTTTT. This codes for CASSADRGLTGELFF.

As regards this clone: The same CDR3 is also encoded by other DNA sequences in this sample. This chain joins TRBV20-1 and TRBJ2-5; tentative D call: TRBD2 (5 bases). Trimming cost V 3 bases and J 5 bases, with 7 bases left between them. Germline V gene lookup returns CDR1 DFQATT and CDR2 SNEGSKA (reference sequence). The CDR3 length is 11 residues. As DNA, the CDR3 is TGCAGTGCTAGGCCGGGGGAGACCCAGTACTTC. Translated, it gives CSARPGETQYF.

The gene calls are TRBV27 and TRBJ1-3; D is possibly TRBD1 (5 bases). V lost 5 bases to trimming and J lost 0 bases, with 14 bases between them. Germline CDR1 and CDR2: MNHEY and SMNVEV (reference sequence). The CDR3 has 16 amino acids. This CDR3 is CASSRGGESSGNTIYF. CDR3 in DNA: TGTGCCAGCAGTAGGGGAGGCGAGAGCTCTGGAAACACCATATATTTT.

CDR3 residues: CSVQGGQGANEQYF. CDR3 nucleotide sequence: TGCAGCGTTCAAGGGGGACAGGGGGCCAACGAGCAGTACTTC. The chain has TRBV29-1 and TRBJ2-7; the match to TRBD1 covers 12 bases. J gave up 5 bases and V 5 bases, and 7 bases lay outside the gene matches. CDR3 size: 14 residues. Per the germline V gene, CDR1 is SQVTM and CDR2 is ANQGSEA.

The genes are TRBV29-1 and TRBJ1-1; D possibly corresponds to TRBD1 (5 bases). From germline, CDR1 is SQVTM and CDR2 ANQGSEA. The CDR3 covers 14 residues. V dropped 7 bases and J dropped 0 bases, with 15 bases sitting between them. CDR3 sequence reads: CSAGGPIMNTEAFF. The CDR3, as DNA: TGCAGCGCGGGGGGTCCCATCATGAACACTGAAGCTTTCTTT.

The chain uses TRBV4-1 and TRBJ1-3; 7 bases match TRBD1. The V and J ends lost 6 bases and 0 bases, in that order; junction bases with no gene match: 2. The CDR3 is 14 residues long. Germline V lookup: CDR1 MGHRA, CDR2 YSYEKL. The CDR3 region is CASRRDSSGNTIYF. The CDR3 nucleotides are TGCGCCAGCAGAAGGGACAGCTCTGGAAACACCATATATTTT.

This chain connects TRBV7-2 to TRBJ2-7; 11 bases fit TRBD2. The V gene end was trimmed by 5 bases and the J gene end by 1 base; junction bases not matched to a gene: 4. Per germline, CDR1 SGHTA and CDR2 FQGNSA. The CDR3 has 15 amino acids. CDR3 nucleotide sequence: TGTGCCAGCAGCAAAGGGACTAGCGGTTCCTACGAGCAGTACTTC. Amino acid sequence: CASSKGTSGSYEQYF. The variable domain in full, completed from reference TRBV7-2 and TRBJ2-7, reads GAGVSQSPSNKVTEKGKDVELRCDPISGHTALYWYRQSLGQGLEFLIYFQGNSAPDKSGLPSDRFSAERTGGSVSTLTIQRTQQEDSAVYLCASSKGTSGSYEQYFGPGTRLTVT.

This clone was seen a handful of times. The V and J genes are TRBV2 and TRBJ2-3; D may be TRBD1 (5 bases). V lost 6 bases to trimming and J lost 5 bases, with 18 bases between them. The CDR3 spans 15 residues. The germline V gene has CDR1 SNHLY and CDR2 FYNNEI. CDR3 sequence reads: CASSLILPQGDTQYF. The DNA for the CDR3 is TGTGCCAGCAGCTTAATTCTCCCTCAGGGAGATACGCAGTATTTT.

V usage is TRBV9 and J usage is TRBJ2-7, with D possibly being TRBD1 (7 bases). Germline CDR1 is SGDLS and CDR2 is YYNGEE. V was clipped by 4 bases and J by 5 bases, with 13 bases between them. This CDR3 is 13 amino acids long. This CDR3 reads CASSRQGGHEQYF. CDR3 DNA: TGTGCCAGCAGCAGACAGGGAGGTCACGAGCAGTACTTC.

This chain connects TRBV6-5 to TRBJ2-5; D unresolved. CDR3 length: 15 amino acids. The V and J ends lost 0 bases and 2 bases respectively, with 10 bases between them. The germline gives CDR1 MNHEY, CDR2 SVGAGI. The CDR3 DNA sequence: TGTGCCAGCAGTTACTCTATCAGGCCGCAAGAGACCCAGTACTTC. It codes for CASSYSIRPQETQYF.

This chain uses TRBV9 with TRBJ2-5, with TRBD2 matching 9 bases. The V segment lost 4 bases and the J segment 4 bases; nucleotides outside the gene matches: 14. CDR3 length: 17 amino acids. Germline-derived CDR1 and CDR2 are SGDLS and YYNGEE. The CDR3 DNA follows: TGTGCCAGCAGCAAAGGACTAGCGTTCGCGATAGGAGAGACCCAGTACTTC. It translates to CASSKGLAFAIGETQYF.